This TCR beta chain emerged from a study of blood T cells in healthy people across ages (dated by TCRdb to between 2014 and 2017). Some background on the complete study: In model experiments, roughly one uniquely barcoded TCR beta cDNA molecule per two T cells was captured by template switching. Donors were grouped into four age groups: young (average roughly 16 years), middle-aged (over 35), aged (around 60) and long-lived (around 80). The study analyzed two additional independent replicas of 1 million unique cDNA reads from the same blood draw for two donors, one aged 18 to 29 and one aged 80 or older. To track age-related changes in TCR beta repertoire diversity, the study relied on deep sequencing normalized with unique cDNA molecular identifiers. To avoid experimental bias, donors of different ages were spread randomly across the sequencing lanes.

V gives up 4 bases and J gives up 4 bases, and the segment between their germline ends measures 17 bases. The CDR3 numbers 15 residues from cysteine through phenylalanine. Of all the DNA, just the CDR3 is kept, 45 bases in frame from base 1. CDR1 SGHKS and CDR2 YYEKEE are derived from the germline V gene (reference sequence). A note on this clonotype: Its antigen remains unidentified. No much larger clone is present one base from it, and per-base qualities are unavailable.

Points the paper makes about the study in general: Estimates of total diversity from one million sequenced T cells were regarded as lower bounds and underestimates. Observed TCR beta diversity per million T cells fell roughly linearly with age, and a significant reduction was already apparent by age around 40. The percentage of naive T cells measured by flow cytometry correlated strongly with observed TCR beta diversity. Because profiling used bulk unsorted PBMCs, naive and antigen-experienced compartments could not be compared conclusively. Donor CMV infection status was unknown, potentially confounding age-related changes in expanded clonotypes. The long-lived group showed more naive CD4+ T cells, fewer expanded clones and increased TCR diversity than the aged group, suggesting age selection.

Donors were around 37 systemically healthy Caucasian individuals from Russia aged roughly 6 to 100 years. Around 9.9 milliliters of peripheral blood were collected from each donor into EDTA-treated Vacutainer tubes. PBMCs were isolated by Ficoll-Paque density-gradient centrifugation, with at least 6 million obtained per sample. Trizol reagent was used to extract total RNA from PBMCs, with at least 6 micrograms per sample. The percentages of naive CD45RAhigh/CD27high T cells were determined by flow cytometry on a PBMC aliquot from every donor. Library creation used 5' RACE. The instrument given in TCRdb is Illumina HiSeq 2500. The second PCR ran for about 6 to 11 cycles and used a J-beta primer mix along with a sample-barcoded 5' primer. Each TCR beta cDNA molecule received a unique molecular identifier from a template-switch 5' adaptor carrying 12 random nucleotides. Each sample yielded at least 3 million CDR3-containing paired-end reads. First-strand cDNA was synthesized from all RNA with the Mint cDNA synthesis kit, primed by a TRBC-specific oligonucleotide. All cDNA was treated with uracil-DNA glycosylase and then went through a first 18-cycle PCR with the universal primers M1SS and BC2_uni_R. Under the source paper's analysis protocol: For normalization, 1 million high-quality reads, each with a distinct molecular identifier, were randomly selected from each sample. Instead of being binned into consensus sequences, reads with shared molecular identifiers were discarded. MiTCR, set to a Q25 quality threshold and the strictest error-elimination algorithm, was used for CDR3 identification, clonotype clustering and error correction. A nonparametric unseen species model with Euler transformation was used to estimate lower-bound total TCR beta diversity. Using fastp trimming at Q25 and MiXCR clonotype assembly, TCRdb reanalyzed the public sequencing data and kept in-frame beta chains. Each CDR3 protein appears once, grouped with its most common genes and DNA. The V and J calls reflect TCRdb's pipeline rather than the authors' work. This sample is represented by fewer than 1,000,000 distinct CDR3 sequences; 40% to 50% of them were singletons. Clones ranked in the top ten supply about a fifth of the sample.

The sequence joins TRBV5-5 to TRBJ2-5; no confident D gene assignment can be made. This clonotype was obtained from a man in his sixties in good health. The sample consisted of blood. The bases are TGTGCCAGCAGCGCCACCGGGTCCTTGGGAGAGACCCAGTACTTC. The translation is CASSATGSLGETQYF. When the CDR3 is completed using the reference TRBV5-5 and TRBJ2-5 genes on either side, the full variable domain is DAGVTQSPTHLIKTRGQQVTLRCSPISGHKSVSWYQQVLGQGPQFIFQYYEKEERGRGNFPDRFSARQFPNYSSELNVNALLLGDSALYLCASSATGSLGETQYFGPGTRLLVL.